The entry below gives a single TCR beta chain sequence along with its context. This sample was included in a study of blood T cell repertoires in COVID-19. Across the study: Researchers got acute and convalescent COVID-19 samples from the United States, Italy and Spain. PBMCs, B-cell-depleted T cells, or T cells provided the cDNA or gDNA that made up the material.

This CDR3 is built from 17 residues. Per germline, CDR1 LGHNA and CDR2 YSLEER. V lost 0 bases, J lost 5 bases, and 4 bases stayed unmatched. Per the authors' pipeline: For nucleated cells, counts were estimated from reference gene primer amplification. Only in-frame clones appear in the TCRdb table, and some are missing; sequencing was by immunoSEQ multiplex PCR. V, J and clone size derive from that table, while D and trimming were established from the DNA sequence. The repertoire consists of tens of thousands of clones, with roughly 91% occurring once and the leading ten covering approximately 15%. The receptor's source is a man in his 70s with active or convalescent COVID-19. What was sequenced was peripheral blood. The J gene is TRBJ1-6, the V gene TRBV4-3; 10 bases align to TRBD1. The DNA of the CDR3 is TGCGCCAGCAGCCAAGATTGGGGACAGGGGAATAATTCACCCCTCCACTTT. It yields the protein CASSQDWGQGNNSPLHF.